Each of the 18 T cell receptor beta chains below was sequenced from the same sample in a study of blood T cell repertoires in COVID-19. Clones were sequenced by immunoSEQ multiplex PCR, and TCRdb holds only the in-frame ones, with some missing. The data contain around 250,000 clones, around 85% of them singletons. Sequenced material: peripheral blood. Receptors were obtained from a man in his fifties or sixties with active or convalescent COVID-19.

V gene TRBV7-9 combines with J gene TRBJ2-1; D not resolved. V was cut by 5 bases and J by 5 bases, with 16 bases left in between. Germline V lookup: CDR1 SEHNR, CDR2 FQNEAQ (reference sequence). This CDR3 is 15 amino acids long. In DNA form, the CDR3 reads TGTGCCAGCAGCCGAGTTAGCCCCGTCCACAATGAGCAGTTCTTC. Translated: CASSRVSPVHNEQFF.

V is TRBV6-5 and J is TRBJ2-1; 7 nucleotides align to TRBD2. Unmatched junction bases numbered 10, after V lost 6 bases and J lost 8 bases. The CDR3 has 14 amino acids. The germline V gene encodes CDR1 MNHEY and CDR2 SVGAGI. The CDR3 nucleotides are TGTGCCAGCAGGTACGGCGGGAGATCCCATGAGCAGTTCTTC. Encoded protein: CASRYGGRSHEQFF.

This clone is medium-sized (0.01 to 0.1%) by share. The CDR3: CASSQDRVSGNTIYF. DNA for the CDR3: TGCGCCAGCAGCCAAGATCGAGTCTCTGGAAACACCATATATTTT. This chain connects TRBV4-1 to TRBJ1-3; D not certain. Germline CDR1 MGHRA, CDR2 YSYEKL. The CDR3 consists of 15 residues. The V gene lost 0 bases and the J gene lost 0 bases, with 6 bases spanning the gap.

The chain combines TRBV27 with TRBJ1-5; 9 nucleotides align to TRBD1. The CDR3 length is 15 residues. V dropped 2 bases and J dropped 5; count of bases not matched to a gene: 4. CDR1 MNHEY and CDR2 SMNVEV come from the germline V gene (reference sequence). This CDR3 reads CASSLGTGPYQPQHF. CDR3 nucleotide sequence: TGTGCCAGCAGTTTAGGGACAGGGCCATATCAGCCCCAGCATTTT.

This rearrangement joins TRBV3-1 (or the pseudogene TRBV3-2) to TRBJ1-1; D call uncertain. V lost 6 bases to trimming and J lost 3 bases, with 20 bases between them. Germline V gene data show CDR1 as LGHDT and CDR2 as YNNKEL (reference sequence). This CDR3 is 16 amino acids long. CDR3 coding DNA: TGTGCCAGCAGTCCGCTCCCACAGTCCCCGGACACTGAAGCTTTCTTT. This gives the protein CASSPLPQSPDTEAFF.

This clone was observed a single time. CDR3 sequence (DNA): TGTGCCAGCGACCCTAGCGGAGGGGGGAATGAGCAGTTCTTC. Protein: CASDPSGGGNEQFF. The V gene is TRBV28, the J gene TRBJ2-1, with a possible D match to TRBD2 (7 bases). Germline values: CDR1 MDHEN, CDR2 SYDVKM. Trimming removed 8 bases from V and 7 bases from J, with 18 bases in between. The CDR3 totals 14 residues.

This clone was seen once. This CDR3 reads CASRLAGVQETQYF. The DNA for the CDR3 is TGTGCCAGCAGATTAGCGGGCGTACAAGAGACCCAGTACTTC. This sequence joins TRBV6-5 and TRBJ2-5; 7 positions agree with TRBD2. CDR3 length equals 14 residues. The germline CDR1 and CDR2 sequences are MNHEY and SVGAGI. Trimming took 6 bases from V and 2 from J; bases not matched to a gene: 6.

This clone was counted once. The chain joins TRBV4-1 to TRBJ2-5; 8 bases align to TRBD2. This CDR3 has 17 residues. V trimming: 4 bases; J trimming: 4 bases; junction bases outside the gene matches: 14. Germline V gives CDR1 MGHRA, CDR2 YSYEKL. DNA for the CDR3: TGCGCCAGCAGCCGCATGGAATTAGCGGGGAGGGGAGAGACCCAGTACTTC. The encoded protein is CASSRMELAGRGETQYF.

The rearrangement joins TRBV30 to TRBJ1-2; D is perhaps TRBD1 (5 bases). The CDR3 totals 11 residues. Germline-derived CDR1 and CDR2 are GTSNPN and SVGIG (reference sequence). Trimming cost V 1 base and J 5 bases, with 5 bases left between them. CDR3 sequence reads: CAWSAGYGYTF. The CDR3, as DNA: TGTGCCTGGAGTGCAGGGTATGGCTACACCTTC.

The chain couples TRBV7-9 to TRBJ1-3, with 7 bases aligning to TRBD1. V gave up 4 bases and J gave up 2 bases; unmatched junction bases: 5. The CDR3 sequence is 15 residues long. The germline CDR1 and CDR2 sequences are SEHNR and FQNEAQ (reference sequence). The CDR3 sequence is CASSSRDRPGNTIYF. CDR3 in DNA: TGTGCCAGCAGCTCCCGGGACAGACCTGGAAACACCATATATTTT.

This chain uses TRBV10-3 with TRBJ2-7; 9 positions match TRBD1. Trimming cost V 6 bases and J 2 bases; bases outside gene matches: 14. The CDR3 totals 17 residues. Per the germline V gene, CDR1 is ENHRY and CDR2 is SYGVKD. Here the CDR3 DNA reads TGTGCCATCAGCGCACCGGGGACAGGGCCAAAAACCTACGAGCAGTACTTC. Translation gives CAISAPGTGPKTYEQYF.

CDR3 nucleotides: TGCGCCAGCAGCCAAGCTGGCGGGACTTGGGAGCAGTACTTC. It specifies CASSQAGGTWEQYF. The chain joins TRBV4-1 to TRBJ2-7; TRBD2 might be the D (6 bases). The CDR3 has 14 amino acids. CDR1 and CDR2 from the germline V gene are MGHRA and YSYEKL. The V end lost 1 base, the J end lost 7 bases, and 14 bases lay between the germline ends.

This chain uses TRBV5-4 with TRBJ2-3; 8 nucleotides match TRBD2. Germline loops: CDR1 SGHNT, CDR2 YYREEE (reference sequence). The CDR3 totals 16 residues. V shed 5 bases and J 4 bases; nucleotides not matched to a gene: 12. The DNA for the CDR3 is TGTGCCAGCAGGTCTTCCTCTAGCGGGTTGGCAGATACGCAGTATTTT. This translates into CASRSSSSGLADTQYF.

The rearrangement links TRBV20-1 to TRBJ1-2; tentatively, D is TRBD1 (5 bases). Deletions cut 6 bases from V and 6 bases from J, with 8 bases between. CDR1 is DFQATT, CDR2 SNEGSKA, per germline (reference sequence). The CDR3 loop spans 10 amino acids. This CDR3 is CSAVGDGYTF. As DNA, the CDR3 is TGCAGTGCCGTAGGGGATGGCTACACCTTC.

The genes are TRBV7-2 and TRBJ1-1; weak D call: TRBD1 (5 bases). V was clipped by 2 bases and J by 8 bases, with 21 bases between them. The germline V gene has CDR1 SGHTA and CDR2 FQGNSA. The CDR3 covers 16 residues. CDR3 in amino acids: CASSLRQGLTSPEAFF. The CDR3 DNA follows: TGTGCCAGCAGCTTAAGGCAGGGTCTAACCTCCCCCGAAGCTTTCTTT.

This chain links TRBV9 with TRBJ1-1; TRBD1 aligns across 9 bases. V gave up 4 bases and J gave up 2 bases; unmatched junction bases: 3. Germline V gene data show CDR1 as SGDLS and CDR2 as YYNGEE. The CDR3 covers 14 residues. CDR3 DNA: TGTGCCAGCAGCCGGACAGGGGAAAACACTGAAGCTTTCTTT. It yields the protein CASSRTGENTEAFF.

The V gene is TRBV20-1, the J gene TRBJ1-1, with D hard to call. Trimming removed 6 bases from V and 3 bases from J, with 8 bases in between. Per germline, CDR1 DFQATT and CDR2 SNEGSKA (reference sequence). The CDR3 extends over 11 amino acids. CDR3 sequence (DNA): TGCAGTGCCAGACTCTACACTGAAGCTTTCTTT. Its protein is CSARLYTEAFF.

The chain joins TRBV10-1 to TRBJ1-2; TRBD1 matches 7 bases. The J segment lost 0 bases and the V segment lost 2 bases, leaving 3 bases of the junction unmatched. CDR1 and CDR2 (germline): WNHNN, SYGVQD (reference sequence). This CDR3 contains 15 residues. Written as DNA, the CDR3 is TGCGCCAGCAGTGAGGGACAGGCAGCTAACTATGGCTACACCTTC. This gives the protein CASSEGQAANYGYTF.